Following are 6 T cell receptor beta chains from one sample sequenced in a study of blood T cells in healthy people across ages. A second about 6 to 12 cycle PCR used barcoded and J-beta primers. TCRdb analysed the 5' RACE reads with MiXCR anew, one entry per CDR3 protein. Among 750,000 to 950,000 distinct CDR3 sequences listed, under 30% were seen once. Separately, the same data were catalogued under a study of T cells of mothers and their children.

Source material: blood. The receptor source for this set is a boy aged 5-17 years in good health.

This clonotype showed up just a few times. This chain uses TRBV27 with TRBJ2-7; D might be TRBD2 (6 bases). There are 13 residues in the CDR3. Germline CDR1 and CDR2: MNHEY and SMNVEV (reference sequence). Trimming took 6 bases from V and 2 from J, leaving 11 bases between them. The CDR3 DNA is TGTGCCAGCAGCCCCCGGAGGGCCTACGAGCAGTACTTC. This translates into CASSPRRAYEQYF.

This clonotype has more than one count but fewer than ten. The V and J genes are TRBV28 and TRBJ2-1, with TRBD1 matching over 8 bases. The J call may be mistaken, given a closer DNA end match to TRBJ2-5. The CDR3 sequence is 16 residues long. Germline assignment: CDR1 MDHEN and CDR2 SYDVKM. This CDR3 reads CASSFGKGTGEETQYF. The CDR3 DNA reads TGTGCCAGCAGTTTCGGTAAAGGGACAGGAGAAGAGACCCAGTACTTC.

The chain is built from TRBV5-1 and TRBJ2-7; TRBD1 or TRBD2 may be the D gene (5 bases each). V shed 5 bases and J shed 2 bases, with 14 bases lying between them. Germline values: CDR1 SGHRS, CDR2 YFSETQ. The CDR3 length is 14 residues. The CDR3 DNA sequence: TGCGCCAGCAGGAGAAAAGAGGGGCCCTACGAGCAGTACTTC. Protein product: CASRRKEGPYEQYF.

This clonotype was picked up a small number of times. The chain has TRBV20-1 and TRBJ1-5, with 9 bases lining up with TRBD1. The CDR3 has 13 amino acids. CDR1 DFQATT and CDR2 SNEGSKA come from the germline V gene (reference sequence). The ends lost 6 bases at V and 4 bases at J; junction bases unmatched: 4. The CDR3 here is CSALGQGNQPQHF. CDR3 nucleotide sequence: TGCAGTGCCCTGGGACAGGGAAATCAGCCCCAGCATTTT.

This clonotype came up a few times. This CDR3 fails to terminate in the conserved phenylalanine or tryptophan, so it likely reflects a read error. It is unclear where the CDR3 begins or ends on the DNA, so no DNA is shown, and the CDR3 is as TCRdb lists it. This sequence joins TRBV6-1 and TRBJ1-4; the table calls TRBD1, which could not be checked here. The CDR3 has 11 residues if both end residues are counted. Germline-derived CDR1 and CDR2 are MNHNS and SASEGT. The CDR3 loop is CASSEPGQWSS.

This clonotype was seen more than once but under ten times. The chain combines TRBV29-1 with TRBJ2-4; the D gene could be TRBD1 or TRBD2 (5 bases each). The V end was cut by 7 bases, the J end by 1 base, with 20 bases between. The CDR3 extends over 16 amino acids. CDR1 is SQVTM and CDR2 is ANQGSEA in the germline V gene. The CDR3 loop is CSAGPDAGTAKNIQYF. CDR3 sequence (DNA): TGCAGCGCCGGTCCGGACGCAGGGACCGCCAAAAACATTCAGTACTTC.